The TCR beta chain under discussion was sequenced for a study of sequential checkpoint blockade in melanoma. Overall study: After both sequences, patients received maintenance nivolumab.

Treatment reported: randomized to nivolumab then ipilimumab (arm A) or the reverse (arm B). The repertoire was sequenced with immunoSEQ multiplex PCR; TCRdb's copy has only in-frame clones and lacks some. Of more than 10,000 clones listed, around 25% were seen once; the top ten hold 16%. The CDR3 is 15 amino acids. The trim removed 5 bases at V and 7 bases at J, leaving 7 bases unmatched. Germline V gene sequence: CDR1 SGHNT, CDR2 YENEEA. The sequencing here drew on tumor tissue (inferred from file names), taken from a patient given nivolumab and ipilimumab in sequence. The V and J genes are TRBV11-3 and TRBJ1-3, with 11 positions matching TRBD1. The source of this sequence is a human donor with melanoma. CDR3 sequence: CASSLGTGGWNTIYF. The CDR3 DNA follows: TGTGCCAGCAGCCTAGGGACAGGGGGATGGAACACCATATATTTT.